The 20 T cell receptor beta chains below were found in one sample sequenced in a study of T cell repertoires in cytomegalovirus infection. TCRdb processed the reads anew with MiXCR; each CDR3 protein has one entry. The table records about 310,000 distinct CDR3 sequences, 15% to 20% of them present only once. The sample taken for sequencing was PBMCs. These TCRs come from a human donor in good health (CMV status not recorded). Some clones in this sample may be carry-over from other donors' samples.

This clonotype was counted many times. V usage is TRBV19 and J usage is TRBJ1-5; 8 nucleotides agree with TRBD1. Trimming took 7 bases from V and 2 from J; bases not matched to a gene: 10. Germline values: CDR1 LNHDA, CDR2 SQIVND (reference sequence). The CDR3 is 16 residues long. The CDR3 DNA reads TGTGCCAGTACACAAATTGACAGGGGAGGCAATCAGCCCCAGCATTTT. This gives the protein CASTQIDRGGNQPQHF.

This clonotype has ten or more counts. This CDR3 reads CASRGGTYEQYF. CDR3 DNA sequence: TGTGCCAGCAGGGGGGGCACCTACGAGCAGTACTTC. This chain joins TRBV7-2 and TRBJ2-7; D is tentatively TRBD1 or TRBD2 (6 bases each). Deletions cut 6 bases from V and 2 bases from J, with 8 bases between. Per germline, CDR1 SGHTA and CDR2 FQGNSA. The CDR3 is 12 residues long.

V gene TRBV9 combines with J gene TRBJ2-5; 8 bases are shared with TRBD2. The ends lost 0 bases at V and 1 base at J; junction bases unmatched: 2. Germline CDR1 and CDR2: SGDLS and YYNGEE. The CDR3 covers 15 residues. As DNA, the CDR3 is TGTGCCAGCAGCGTAGGAGCGGGGGTCCAAGAGACCCAGTACTTC. Its protein product is CASSVGAGVQETQYF.

This clonotype was found many times. The chain uses TRBV12-3 or TRBV12-4 and TRBJ1-1, with D perhaps matching TRBD1 (5 bases). V was trimmed by 3 bases and J by 0 bases, leaving 8 bases between them. This CDR3 region has 14 residues. The CDR3 region has the DNA TGTGCCAGCAGTTTTGGGGCGGTGAACACTGAAGCTTTCTTT. Translated: CASSFGAVNTEAFF.

This clonotype was counted a few times. The rearrangement links TRBV10-3 to TRBJ1-2, with D uncertain. Germline V CDR1 and CDR2: ENHRY, SYGVKD. Trimming took 7 bases from V and 8 from J, leaving 17 bases between them. CDR3 size: 13 residues. CDR3 loop: CAITEDPRRGYTF. The DNA of the CDR3 is TGTGCCATCACCGAGGATCCCCGGAGGGGCTACACCTTC.

This clonotype was counted a few times. This CDR3 is CAIRGASNSPLHF. CDR3 DNA: TGTGCCATCAGAGGGGCTTCTAATTCACCCCTCCACTTT. The chain uses TRBV10-3 and TRBJ1-6, with a weak D call TRBD1 (5 bases). There are 13 residues in the CDR3. Looked up from germline, CDR1 is ENHRY and CDR2 is SYGVKD. Trimming left V 6 bases short and J 6 bases short, with 9 bases between.

This clonotype was detected many times. This chain joins TRBV7-2 and TRBJ2-3, with D possibly being TRBD1 (5 bases). The CDR3 sequence is 16 residues long. The V gene's germline CDR1 is SGHTA and CDR2 FQGNSA. The germline V and J ends were trimmed by 1 base and 2 bases, with 13 bases remaining between them. The CDR3 DNA reads as TGTGCCAGCAGCTTAGACCCGCAGGGATTCACAGATACGCAGTATTTT. Residues: CASSLDPQGFTDTQYF.

The rearrangement links TRBV6-1 to TRBJ1-1; D is unclear. Trimming removed 2 bases from V and 1 base from J, with 11 bases in between. This CDR3 contains 15 residues. CDR1 and CDR2 from the germline V gene are MNHNS and SASEGT. As DNA, the CDR3 is TGTGCCAGCAGTGAATGGGCAGGCTGGAACACTGAAGCTTTCTTT. Amino acids: CASSEWAGWNTEAFF.

The J gene is TRBJ2-3, the V gene TRBV20-1; 7 bases match TRBD1. CDR1 is DFQATT and CDR2 is SNEGSKA in the germline V gene (reference sequence). Germline trimming cut 0 bases from V and 3 bases from J; bases unmatched to any gene: 9. The CDR3 contains 16 residues. The CDR3, as DNA: TGCAGTGCTAGAGATAAGGACAGGAGTTGGACAGATACGCAGTATTTT. This codes for CSARDKDRSWTDTQYF.

This clonotype was seen at least ten times. V and J are TRBV11-3 and TRBJ1-5; 7 bases are shared with TRBD1. With V trimmed by 4 bases and J by 6 bases, 12 bases remained unmatched. This CDR3 comprises 16 residues. Germline CDR1 SGHNT, CDR2 YENEEA. CDR3 sequence: CASSYPDREGTQPQHF. In DNA, the CDR3 is TGTGCCAGCAGCTACCCAGACAGGGAAGGGACTCAGCCCCAGCATTTT.

The genes are TRBV20-1 and TRBJ1-5, with D maybe TRBD1 (5 bases). The CDR3 sequence is 13 residues long. Germline CDR1 and CDR2: DFQATT and SNEGSKA (reference sequence). Trimming cost V 6 bases and J 1 base, with 10 bases left between them. The CDR3 region is CSAMPGSNQPQHF. In nucleotides, the CDR3 is TGCAGTGCGATGCCAGGGAGCAATCAGCCCCAGCATTTT.

In its sample, this clonotype was seen many times. This rearrangement joins TRBV19 to TRBJ2-1; perhaps TRBD2 as D (6 bases). CDR1 LNHDA and CDR2 SQIVND come from the germline V gene (reference sequence). The CDR3 has 13 residues. Trimming took off 1 base at V and 9 bases at J, with 10 bases between the two ends. CDR3 DNA: TGTGCCAGTAGTATAGGAGGGACTGTTGAGCAGTTCTTC. Its translation is CASSIGGTVEQFF.

The CDR3 loop reads CASSSSDRASNQPQHF. In DNA form, the CDR3 reads TGTGCCAGCAGTTCATCTGACAGGGCTAGCAATCAGCCCCAGCATTTT. V is TRBV6-6 and J is TRBJ1-5, with 7 nucleotides matching TRBD1. The CDR3 spans 16 residues. Germline CDR1 is MNHNY and CDR2 is SVGAGI (reference sequence). Trimming at V came to 4 bases and at J to 0 bases, leaving 6 bases not matched to a gene.

This clonotype was observed a handful of times. The chain has TRBV7-2 and TRBJ1-1; D remains ambiguous. Per the germline V gene, CDR1 is SGHTA and CDR2 is FQGNSA. Trimming pared 5 bases from V and 4 bases from J, leaving 14 bases between. The CDR3 runs to 14 residues. The CDR3 sequence: CASSADALGTEAFF. The CDR3 DNA reads as TGTGCCAGCAGCGCAGACGCGTTAGGCACTGAAGCTTTCTTT.

This rearrangement joins TRBV4-3 to TRBJ1-1; D unresolved. Germline V gives CDR1 LGHNA, CDR2 YSLEER. The germline V and J ends were trimmed by 0 bases and 2 bases, with 10 bases remaining between them. The CDR3 consists of 15 residues. CDR3 nucleotide sequence: TGCGCCAGCAGCCAAGAGTGGCGCGGTAACACTGAAGCTTTCTTT. Translation gives CASSQEWRGNTEAFF.

This clonotype was counted many times. The J gene is TRBJ1-1, the V gene TRBV12-3 or TRBV12-4; 10 positions match TRBD1. V gave up 3 bases and J gave up 5 bases; unmatched junction bases: 6. The CDR3 extends over 15 amino acids. The CDR3 DNA follows: TGTGCCAGCAGTTTCGGGACAGGGGTTAGAACTGAAGCTTTCTTT. Its translation: CASSFGTGVRTEAFF.

This chain links TRBV28 with TRBJ1-2, with D possibly being TRBD1 (6 bases). CDR1 and CDR2 (germline): MDHEN, SYDVKM. The CDR3 has 15 residues. Trimming cost V 6 bases and J 8 bases, with 22 bases left between them. This chain's CDR3 is CASSDIITGLRGYTF. CDR3 nucleotide sequence: TGTGCCAGCAGCGATATCATAACAGGGTTGCGGGGCTACACCTTC.

This clonotype occurred many times. This rearrangement joins TRBV7-2 to TRBJ2-7; unclear D gene. Germline V gives CDR1 SGHTA, CDR2 FQGNSA. V lost 0 bases to trimming and J lost 4 bases, with 16 bases between them. This CDR3 region has 16 residues. DNA of the CDR3: TGTGCCAGCAGCTTAGCCGTTGCGCCCGTCCCGTACGAGCAGTACTTC. The encoded protein is CASSLAVAPVPYEQYF.

This clonotype occurred a few times. The V gene is TRBV20-1, the J gene TRBJ1-5, with 12 bases aligning to TRBD1. V dropped 4 bases and J dropped 0; count of bases not matched to a gene: 13. Germline-derived CDR1 and CDR2 are DFQATT and SNEGSKA (reference sequence). This CDR3 region has 19 residues. CDR3: CSATAPAGQGAYSNQPQHF. Written as DNA, the CDR3 is TGCAGTGCTACGGCCCCGGCGGGACAGGGGGCTTATAGCAATCAGCCCCAGCATTTT.

As concerns this clonotype: An end of the junction differs from the germline gene, which may be a read error. The chain carries TRBV28 and TRBJ1-5; perhaps TRBD1 as D (5 bases). This CDR3 is built from 16 residues. From germline, CDR1 is MDHEN and CDR2 SYDVKM. The CDR3: CASGLLAGISNQPQHF. The CDR3 DNA is TGTGCCAGCGGTTTATTGGCAGGGATTAGCAATCAGCCCCAGCATTTT.